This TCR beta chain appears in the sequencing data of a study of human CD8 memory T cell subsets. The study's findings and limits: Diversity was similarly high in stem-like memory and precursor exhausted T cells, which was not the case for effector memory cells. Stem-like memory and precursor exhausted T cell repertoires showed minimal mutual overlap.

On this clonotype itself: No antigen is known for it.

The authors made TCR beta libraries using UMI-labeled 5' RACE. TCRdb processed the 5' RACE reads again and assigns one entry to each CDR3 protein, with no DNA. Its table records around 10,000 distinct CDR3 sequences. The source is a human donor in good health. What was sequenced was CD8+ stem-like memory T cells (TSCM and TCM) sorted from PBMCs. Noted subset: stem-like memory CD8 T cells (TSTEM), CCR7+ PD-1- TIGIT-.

The CDR3 spells CSATAGLSTDTQYF. The rearrangement joins TRBV20-1 to TRBJ2-3; TCRdb returns TRBD2, unconfirmable since there is no DNA. This CDR3 is 14 amino acids long. Germline V gene data show CDR1 as DFQATT and CDR2 as SNEGSKA (reference sequence).